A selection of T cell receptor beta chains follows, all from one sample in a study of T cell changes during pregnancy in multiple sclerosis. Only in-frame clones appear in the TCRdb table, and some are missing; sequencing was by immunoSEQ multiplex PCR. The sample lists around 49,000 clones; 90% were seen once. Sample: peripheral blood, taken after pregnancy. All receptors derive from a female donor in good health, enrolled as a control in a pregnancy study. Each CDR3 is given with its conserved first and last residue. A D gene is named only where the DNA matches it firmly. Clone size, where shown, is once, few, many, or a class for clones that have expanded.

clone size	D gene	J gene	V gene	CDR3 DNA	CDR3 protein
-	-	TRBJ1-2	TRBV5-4	TGTGCCAGCAGCGGAACCGGACCCCAGGGGGGCTACACCTTC	CASSGTGPQGGYTF
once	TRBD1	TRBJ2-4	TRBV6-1	TGTGCCAGCAGTGAAGTCCCAGGGGGACCCAAAAACATTCAGTACTTC	CASSEVPGGPKNIQYF
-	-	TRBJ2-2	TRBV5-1	TGCGCCAGCAGGGTCGAGGGCGGGGAGCTGTTTTTT	CASRVEGGELFF
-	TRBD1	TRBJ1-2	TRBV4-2	TGTGCCAGCAGCGGGAGACAGGGCCCGAACTATGGCTACACCTTC	CASSGRQGPNYGYTF
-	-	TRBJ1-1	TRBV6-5	TGTGCCAGCCAAAAAAGGGGGGGCAACACTGAAGCTTTCTTT	CASQKRGGNTEAFF
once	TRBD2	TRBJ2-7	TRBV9	TGTGCCAGCAGCACGAGGACTAGCGGGAACCCCTACGAGCAGTACTTC	CASSTRTSGNPYEQYF
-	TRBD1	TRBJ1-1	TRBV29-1	TGCAGCGTTGTGCAAGAGGGACGTATAGGGGGCGCTGGCACTGAAGCTTTCTTT	CSVVQEGRIGGAGTEAFF
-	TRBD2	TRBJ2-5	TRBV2	TGTGCCAGCAGTGCAGATAGCGGGGGGACAGAGACCCAGTACTTC	CASSADSGGTETQYF
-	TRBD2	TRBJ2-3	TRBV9	TGTGCCAGCAGCCGGGGTAGCGGGGGGACAGATACGCAGTATTTT	CASSRGSGGTDTQYF
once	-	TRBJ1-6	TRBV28	TGTGCCAGCAGTACTCATCGGGACATAAATTCACCCCTCCACTTT	CASSTHRDINSPLHF
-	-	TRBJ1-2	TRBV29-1	TGCAGCGTTGAGGGCAGGCTCTATGGCTACACCTTC	CSVEGRLYGYTF
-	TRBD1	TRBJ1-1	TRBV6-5	TGTGCCAGCAGAAGACAGGGGGCAGGCACTGAAGCTTTCTTT	CASRRQGAGTEAFF
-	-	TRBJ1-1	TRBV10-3	TGTGCCATCAGTGCCCAGGTTGGTGAAGCTTTCTTT	CAISAQVGEAFF
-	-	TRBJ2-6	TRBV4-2	TGTGCCAGCAGCCAACTGACTCAGACCAGCTCTGGGGCCAACGTCCTGACTTTC	CASSQLTQTSSGANVLTF
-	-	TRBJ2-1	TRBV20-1	TGCAGTGCTAGGGCCAATGAGCAGTTCTTC	CSARANEQFF
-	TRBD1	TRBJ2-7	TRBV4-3	TGCGCCAGCAGCCAAGGGGACAGGTCCTACGAGCAGTACTTC	CASSQGDRSYEQYF
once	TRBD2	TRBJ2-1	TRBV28	TGTGCCAGCAGTCTGCTGACTAGCGGCTCCTACAATGAGCAGTTCTTC	CASSLLTSGSYNEQFF